These T cell receptor beta chains were read from a single sample in a study of cytomegalovirus exposure and HLA in healthy donors. Repertoires were generated with immunoSEQ multiplex PCR, while TCRdb's copy carries only in-frame clones and drops some. The sample lists under 200,000 clones, approximately 67% occurring once. Specimen: PBMCs. Source of these receptors: a woman aged 18-29 years in good health and CMV-seropositive. CDR3s include the opening cysteine and the closing phenylalanine or tryptophan. Fields, in order: D gene, clone size, J gene, V gene, CDR3 protein, CDR3 DNA. D genes are given only for firm matches. A clone size is listed for some rows: how often the clone was seen (once, few, many), or a class if it is expanded.

TRBD2 . TRBJ2-1 TRBV5-1 CASKDSGGSYNEQFF TGCGCCAGCAAGGATTCGGGAGGCTCCTACAATGAGCAGTTCTTC
TRBD1 . TRBJ1-1 TRBV7-9 CASSSQGARTEAFF TGTGCCAGCAGCTCACAGGGGGCACGGACTGAAGCTTTCTTT
. . TRBJ1-2 TRBV7-9 CASSLDPVGVGYTF TGTGCCAGCAGCTTAGATCCGGTTGGAGTAGGCTACACCTTC
. once TRBJ2-3 TRBV28 CAIQTPSQAQYF TGTGCCATCCAGACACCCAGTCAAGCGCAGTATTTT
TRBD1 . TRBJ2-7 TRBV7-3 CASSFGDRGSEQYF TGTGCCAGCAGCTTCGGGGACAGGGGGAGCGAGCAGTACTTC
TRBD1 . TRBJ1-4 TRBV6-5 CASGFNRGANEKLFF TGTGCCAGCGGTTTCAACAGGGGAGCTAATGAAAAACTGTTTTTT
TRBD2 few TRBJ2-5 TRBV18 CASSRMTSGGPQETQYF TGTGCCAGCTCACGGATGACTAGCGGGGGGCCTCAAGAGACCCAGTACTTC
. . TRBJ2-7 TRBV6-1 CASSVSPRGYEQYF TGTGCCAGCAGTGTTAGCCCTAGGGGGTACGAGCAGTACTTC
. . TRBJ1-5 TRBV30 CAWSVQNQPQHF TGTGCCTGGAGTGTACAGAATCAGCCCCAGCATTTT
. . TRBJ2-2 TRBV12-2 CASRFTGGSGTGELFF TGTGCAAGTCGCTTTACAGGGGGCTCGGGCACCGGGGAGCTGTTTTTT
TRBD1 . TRBJ1-1 TRBV6-5 CASNDRGLEAFF TGTGCCAGCAACGACAGGGGGCTTGAAGCTTTCTTT
TRBD2 few TRBJ2-7 TRBV7-6 CASSSLGGYEQYF TGTGCCAGCAGCTCCCTGGGGGGGTACGAGCAGTACTTC
TRBD2 . TRBJ2-1 TRBV14 CASSLVAGRHEQFF TGTGCCAGCAGCCTGGTAGCGGGAAGACATGAGCAGTTCTTC
. . TRBJ2-7 TRBV29-1 CSAKGTLAYEQYF TGCAGCGCTAAGGGGACTCTCGCCTACGAGCAGTACTTC
. few TRBJ1-5 TRBV6-6 CASSYGQSVNQPQHF TGTGCCAGCAGTTACGGGCAGTCAGTGAATCAGCCCCAGCATTTT
TRBD1 few TRBJ2-7 TRBV18 CASSRRDRETYEQYF TGTGCCAGCTCACGCCGGGACAGGGAAACCTACGAGCAGTACTTC
TRBD1 . TRBJ1-2 TRBV7-2 CASSRTGQGAQGYTF TGTGCCAGCAGCCGGACGGGACAGGGGGCGCAGGGCTACACCTTC
TRBD1 once TRBJ1-6 TRBV19 CASSSPGTGNSPLHF TGTGCCAGTAGTTCCCCCGGGACAGGGAATTCACCCCTCCACTTT
. . TRBJ2-4 TRBV5-1 CASSLQRPRDNQYF TGCGCCAGCAGCTTACAACGACCGCGGGATAATCAGTACTTC
. . TRBJ2-7 TRBV5-8 CASRATSQGTYEQYF TGTGCCAGCAGGGCGACAAGTCAGGGAACCTACGAGCAGTACTTC
. . TRBJ2-7 TRBV5-4 CASSGQVSATYEQYF TGTGCCAGCAGCGGTCAAGTTAGCGCAACCTACGAGCAGTACTTC
TRBD1 . TRBJ1-5 TRBV28 CASRGGQGAYQPQHF TGTGCCAGCAGGGGGGGACAGGGGGCTTATCAGCCCCAGCATTTT
TRBD2 . TRBJ2-1 TRBV11-3 CASSLAGGAYNEQFF TGTGCCAGCAGCTTAGCGGGGGGTGCTTACAATGAGCAGTTCTTC
. . TRBJ2-5 TRBV19 CQPTEETQYF TGTCAACCCACAGAGGAGACCCAGTACTTC
TRBD2 . TRBJ2-3 TRBV5-1 CASSLDETSGGARDTQYF TGCGCCAGCAGCTTGGACGAGACTAGCGGGGGGGCTCGGGATACGCAGTATTTT
. . TRBJ1-1 TRBV19 CASSMEQYTEAFF TGTGCCAGTAGTATGGAACAGTACACTGAAGCTTTCTTT
TRBD1 . TRBJ2-5 TRBV29-1 CSVEKGALRETQYF TGCAGCGTTGAAAAGGGGGCGCTGCGAGAGACCCAGTACTTC
TRBD1 . TRBJ1-4 TRBV5-1 CASSLIGEGATNEKLFF TGCGCCAGCAGCTTGATCGGTGAGGGGGCCACGAATGAAAAACTGTTTTTT
. few TRBJ2-5 TRBV19 CASSTPGGRETQYF TGTGCCAGTAGTACCCCCGGGGGGCGGGAGACCCAGTACTTC
TRBD1 . TRBJ2-7 TRBV5-6 CASSQTGTASYEQYF TGTGCCAGCAGTCAGACCGGGACAGCGTCCTACGAGCAGTACTTC
TRBD2 . TRBJ2-7 TRBV28 CASSRTGAGPGEQYF TGTGCCAGCAGTAGAACGGGAGCGGGGCCAGGCGAGCAGTACTTC
. . TRBJ2-5 TRBV5-4 CASSPPGGETQHF TGTGCCAGCAGCCCCCCGGGGGGCGAGACCCAGCACTTC
. . TRBJ1-5 TRBV18 CASSPGWGGNQPQHF TGTGCCAGCTCACCGGGATGGGGGGGTAATCAGCCCCAGCATTTT
. . TRBJ1-1 TRBV28 CASSFRAGTLEAFF TGTGCCAGCAGTTTTCGGGCGGGAACACTTGAAGCTTTCTTT
. . TRBJ1-2 TRBV28 CASSSLGDLIGYGYTF TGTGCCAGCAGTTCCCTCGGGGATCTGATAGGGTATGGCTACACCTTC
. . TRBJ1-4 TRBV30 CAWSAGTNEKLFF TGTGCCTGGAGTGCCGGGACTAATGAAAAACTGTTTTTT
. . TRBJ2-7 TRBV28 CASSFWSYEQYF TGTGCCAGCAGTTTTTGGAGCTACGAGCAGTACTTC
TRBD1 . TRBJ2-7 TRBV13 CASSSGGQYEQYF TGTGCCAGCAGCTCAGGGGGCCAATACGAGCAGTACTTC
. few TRBJ2-7 TRBV27 CASSFSLQGGSYEQYF TGTGCCAGCAGTTTTAGTCTGCAGGGGGGAAGCTACGAGCAGTACTTC
. few TRBJ1-4 TRBV4-3 CASSQKRTAVATNEKLFF TGCGCCAGCAGCCAAAAGCGGACAGCTGTAGCAACTAATGAAAAACTGTTTTTT
. . TRBJ2-7 TRBV6-1 CASSEAQAYEQYF TGTGCCAGCAGTGAAGCACAGGCCTACGAGCAGTACTTC
. . TRBJ1-5 TRBV18 CASSPSEDQPQHF TGTGCCAGCTCACCGTCAGAAGATCAGCCCCAGCATTTT
. . TRBJ2-3 TRBV6-6 CASSYARLSLTDTQYF TGTGCCAGCAGTTACGCCAGGCTTTCGCTCACAGATACGCAGTATTTT
. . TRBJ1-2 TRBV4-1 CASRQLTGIPPYGYTF TGCGCCAGCAGACAACTAACAGGGATACCACCCTATGGCTACACCTTC
. . TRBJ2-7 TRBV4-2 CASSQVSPSAGEQYF TGTGCCAGCAGCCAAGTATCCCCCAGCGCTGGCGAGCAGTACTTC
TRBD2 . TRBJ2-1 TRBV27 CASSPLAGGPNEQFF TGTGCCAGCAGTCCACTAGCGGGGGGGCCCAATGAGCAGTTCTTC
TRBD1 . TRBJ1-3 TRBV5-1 CASQTGVPSGNTIYF TGCGCCAGCCAAACAGGGGTCCCCTCTGGAAACACCATATATTTT
TRBD1 . TRBJ2-1 TRBV28 CASSVIWDSSYNEQFF TGTGCCAGCAGCGTTATATGGGACAGCTCCTACAATGAGCAGTTCTTC
TRBD1 . TRBJ2-7 TRBV5-1 CASSLIPGQGTYEQYF TGCGCCAGCAGCTTAATACCGGGACAGGGGACCTACGAGCAGTACTTC
TRBD1 . TRBJ2-7 TRBV15 CATSSDRGYEQYF TGTGCCACCAGCAGCGACAGGGGGTACGAGCAGTACTTC
. . TRBJ1-1 TRBV27 CASSFYGLGGTEAFF TGTGCCAGCAGTTTTTACGGTCTCGGCGGCACTGAAGCTTTCTTT
. few TRBJ2-3 TRBV11-2 CASSLGGDPSTDTQYF TGTGCCAGCAGCTTAGGCGGGGATCCTAGCACAGATACGCAGTATTTT